The entry below describes one T cell receptor (beta chain). Its antigen is still unknown. 13 Jbeta primers and 60 Vbeta primers were used for the PCR. Clones were read by immunoSEQ multiplex PCR, and TCRdb kept only the in-frame ones, dropping some. The data show over 200,000 clones, roughly 91% seen once. The CDR3 consists of 16 residues. The V and J ends lost 3 bases and 4 bases, in that order; junction bases with no gene match: 7. Germline CDR1 reads SGHTA; CDR2 reads FQGTGA. The data originate from a study of cytomegalovirus exposure and HLA in healthy donors. On the study more broadly: A prior study identified 117 million unique TCR beta sequences from roughly 170 million T cells. General study findings and limits: Sequencing likely caused a cluster of highly shared sequence variants. Later on, an analysis showed TCR association rates differing by HLA locus, with DRB1 the most and HLA-C the fewest.

Sequenced input: PBMCs. V usage is TRBV7-3 and J usage is TRBJ2-7, with 12 bases fitting TRBD2. This sequence was found in a woman aged 18-30 years in good health and CMV-seronegative. Here the CDR3 DNA reads TGTGCCAGCAGCTTGGGACTAGCGGGTCCTCTATACGAGCAGTACTTC. This translates into CASSLGLAGPLYEQYF.